This TCR beta chain was found in a study of identical twins. The study, taken as a whole, reports: In cord blood, abundant beta clonotypes had fewer insertions; memory showed no trend. Sequences that were beta out-of-frame showed weaker excess twin sharing. Cross-sectional statistical analysis was relied on for the conclusions, without the same donors being followed.

Notes on this clonotype: Antigen: not known.

TCRdb reprocessed the 5' RACE reads with MiXCR, giving one entry per CDR3 protein. The sample has 450,000 or so distinct CDR3 sequences, approximately 15% seen once. The CDR3 extends over 16 amino acids. These data also formed part of another study, on yellow fever vaccine responses in identical twins. That investigation notes: A vaccine T cell response that seemed partly convergent and partly personalized was reported in twins.

J is TRBJ1-6 and V is TRBV21-1; TRBD1 reflects the table's D call only, with no check against the DNA. TRBV21-1 is a listed pseudogene. The source material was CD4+ T cells sorted from blood. The sequence derives from a woman aged 18-29 years in good health. CDR3 residues: CASKGHLSSYNSPLHF. The CDR3 region has the DNA TGTGCCAGCAAAGGACACTTGAGCTCCTATAATTCACCCCTCCACTTT.